This section outlines one T cell receptor beta chain sequence together with its context. The antigen is undetermined. The PCR was carried out with 60 Vbeta primers and 13 Jbeta primers. Method: immunoSEQ multiplex PCR; TCRdb's copy keeps in-frame clones and lacks some. This sample has about 120,000 clones, with roughly three fifths found just once. This sample stems from a study of cytomegalovirus exposure and HLA in healthy donors. Donors were ostensibly healthy at sampling, although undocumented immune exposures were probable. Germline V lookup: CDR1 SEHNR, CDR2 FQNEAQ (reference sequence). Trimming stripped 0 bases from V and 1 base from J, with 6 bases between. This CDR3 has 14 residues. Study-level results: When a later analysis compared HLA-associated TCR beta chains with equally common others, the HLA-associated chains turned out to be more clonally expanded and to have lower generation probabilities. Among immune exposure information, only CMV serostatus was available. In a later analysis, specific HLA alleles were associated with under 20,000 TCR beta sequences at a 0.05 false discovery rate.

This clonotype originated in a man aged 40-55 years in good health and CMV-seropositive. The sequenced sample consisted of PBMCs. The chain links TRBV7-9 to TRBJ1-1, with D hard to call. DNA of the CDR3: TGTGCCAGCAGCTTAGCGGCACGGAACACTGAAGCTTTCTTT. This translates into CASSLAARNTEAFF.